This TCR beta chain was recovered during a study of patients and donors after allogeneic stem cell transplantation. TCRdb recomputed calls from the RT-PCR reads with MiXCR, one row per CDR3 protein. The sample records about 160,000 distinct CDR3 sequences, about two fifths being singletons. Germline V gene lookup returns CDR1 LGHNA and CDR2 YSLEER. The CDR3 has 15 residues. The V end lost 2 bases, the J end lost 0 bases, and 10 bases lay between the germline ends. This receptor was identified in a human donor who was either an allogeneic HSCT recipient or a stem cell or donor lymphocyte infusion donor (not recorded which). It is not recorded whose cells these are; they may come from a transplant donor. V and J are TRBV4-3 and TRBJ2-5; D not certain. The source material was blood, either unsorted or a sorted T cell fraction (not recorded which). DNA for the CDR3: TGCGCCAGCAGCCAAACCTTTGAGGACCAAGAGACCCAGTACTTC. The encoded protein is CASSQTFEDQETQYF.